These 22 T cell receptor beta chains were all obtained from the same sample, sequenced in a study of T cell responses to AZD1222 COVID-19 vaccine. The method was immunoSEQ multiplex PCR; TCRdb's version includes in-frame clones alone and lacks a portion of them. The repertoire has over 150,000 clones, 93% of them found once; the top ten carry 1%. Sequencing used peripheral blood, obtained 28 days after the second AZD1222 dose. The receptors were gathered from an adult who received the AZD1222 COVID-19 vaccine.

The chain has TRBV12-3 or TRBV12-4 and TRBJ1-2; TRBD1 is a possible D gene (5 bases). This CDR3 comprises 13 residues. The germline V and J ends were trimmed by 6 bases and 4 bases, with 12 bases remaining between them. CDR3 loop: CASRTEGSYGYTF. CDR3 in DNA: TGTGCCAGCAGGACTGAGGGGTCCTATGGCTACACCTTC.

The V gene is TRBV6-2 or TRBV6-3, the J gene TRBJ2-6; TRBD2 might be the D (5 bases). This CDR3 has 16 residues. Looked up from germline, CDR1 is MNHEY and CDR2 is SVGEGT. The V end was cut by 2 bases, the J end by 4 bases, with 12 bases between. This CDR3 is CASSYDEGSGANVLTF. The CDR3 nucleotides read TGTGCCAGCAGTTACGACGAGGGTTCCGGGGCCAACGTCCTGACTTTC.

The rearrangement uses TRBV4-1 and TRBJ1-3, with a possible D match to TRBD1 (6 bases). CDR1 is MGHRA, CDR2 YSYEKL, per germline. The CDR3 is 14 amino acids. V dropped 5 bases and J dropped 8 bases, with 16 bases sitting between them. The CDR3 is CASSSTGSGDTIYF. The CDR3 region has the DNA TGCGCCAGCAGCTCTACAGGGTCCGGGGACACCATATATTTT.

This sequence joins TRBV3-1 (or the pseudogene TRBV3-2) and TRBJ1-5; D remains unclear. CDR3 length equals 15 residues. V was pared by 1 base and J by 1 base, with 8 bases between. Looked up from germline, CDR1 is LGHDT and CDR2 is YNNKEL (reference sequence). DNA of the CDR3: TGTGCCAGCAGCCAAGGGGTAGGGAGCAATCAGCCCCAGCATTTT. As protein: CASSQGVGSNQPQHF.

The CDR3 region is CASSLVSGTGYGYTF. In DNA form, the CDR3 reads TGTGCCAGCAGCTTAGTTTCTGGGACGGGCTATGGCTACACCTTC. The rearrangement uses TRBV7-9 and TRBJ1-2; maybe TRBD1 (5 bases). Germline V lookup: CDR1 SEHNR, CDR2 FQNEAQ (reference sequence). This CDR3 spans 15 amino acids. The ends were cut back, 1 base at V and 4 bases at J, with 13 bases in the middle.

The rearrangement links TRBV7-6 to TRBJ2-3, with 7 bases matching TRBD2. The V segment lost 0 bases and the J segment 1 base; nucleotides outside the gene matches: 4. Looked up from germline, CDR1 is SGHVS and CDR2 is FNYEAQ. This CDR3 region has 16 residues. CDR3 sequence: CASSLAEAGGTDTQYF. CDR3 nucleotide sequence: TGTGCCAGCAGCTTAGCGGAGGCGGGGGGCACAGATACGCAGTATTTT.

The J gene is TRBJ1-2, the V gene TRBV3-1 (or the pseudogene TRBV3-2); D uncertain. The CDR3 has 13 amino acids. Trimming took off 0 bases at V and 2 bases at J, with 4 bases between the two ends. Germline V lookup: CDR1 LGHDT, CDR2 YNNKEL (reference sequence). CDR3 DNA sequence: TGTGCCAGCAGCCAAGATGTCAACTATGGCTACACCTTC. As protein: CASSQDVNYGYTF.

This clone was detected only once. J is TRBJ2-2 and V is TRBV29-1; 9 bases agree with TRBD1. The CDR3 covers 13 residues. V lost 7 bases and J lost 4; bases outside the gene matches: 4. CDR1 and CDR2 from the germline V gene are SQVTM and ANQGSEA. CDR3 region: CSAQTGGTGELFF. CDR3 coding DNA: TGCAGCGCTCAGACAGGGGGCACCGGGGAGCTGTTTTTT.

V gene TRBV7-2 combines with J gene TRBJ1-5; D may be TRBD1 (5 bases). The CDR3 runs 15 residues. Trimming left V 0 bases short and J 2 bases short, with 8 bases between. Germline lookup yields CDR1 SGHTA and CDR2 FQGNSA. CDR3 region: CASSLAWGGNQPQHF. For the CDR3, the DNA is TGTGCCAGCAGCTTAGCCTGGGGGGGCAATCAGCCCCAGCATTTT. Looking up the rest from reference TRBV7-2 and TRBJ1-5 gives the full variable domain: GAGVSQSPSNKVTEKGKDVELRCDPISGHTALYWYRQSLGQGLEFLIYFQGNSAPDKSGLPSDRFSAERTGGSVSTLTIQRTQQEDSAVYLCASSLAWGGNQPQHFGDGTRLSIL.

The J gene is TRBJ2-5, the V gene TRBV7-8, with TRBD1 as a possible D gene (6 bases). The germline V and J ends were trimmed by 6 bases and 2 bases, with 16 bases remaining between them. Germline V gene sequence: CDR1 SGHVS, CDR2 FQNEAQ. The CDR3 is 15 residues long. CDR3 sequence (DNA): TGTGCCAGCAGTCGTCCGGGACACCAACAAGAGACCCAGTACTTC. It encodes CASSRPGHQQETQYF.

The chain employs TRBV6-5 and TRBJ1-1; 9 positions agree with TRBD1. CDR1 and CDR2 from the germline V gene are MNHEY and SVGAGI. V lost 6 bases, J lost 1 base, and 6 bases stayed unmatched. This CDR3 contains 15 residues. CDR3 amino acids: CASSKVTGGNTEAFF. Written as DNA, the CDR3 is TGTGCCAGCAGCAAGGTGACAGGGGGGAACACTGAAGCTTTCTTT.

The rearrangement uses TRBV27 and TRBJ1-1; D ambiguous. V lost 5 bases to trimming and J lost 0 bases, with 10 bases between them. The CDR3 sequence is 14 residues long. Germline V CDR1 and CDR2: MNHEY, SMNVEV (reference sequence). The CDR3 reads CASSRKSLNTEAFF. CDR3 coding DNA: TGTGCCAGCAGTCGTAAAAGTTTGAACACTGAAGCTTTCTTT.

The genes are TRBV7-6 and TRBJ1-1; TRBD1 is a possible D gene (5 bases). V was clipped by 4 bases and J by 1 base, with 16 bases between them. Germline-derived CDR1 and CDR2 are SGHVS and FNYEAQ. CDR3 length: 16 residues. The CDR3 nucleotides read TGTGCCAGCAGCTCTTCACTATCGGGGGGGAACACTGAAGCTTTCTTT. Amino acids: CASSSSLSGGNTEAFF.

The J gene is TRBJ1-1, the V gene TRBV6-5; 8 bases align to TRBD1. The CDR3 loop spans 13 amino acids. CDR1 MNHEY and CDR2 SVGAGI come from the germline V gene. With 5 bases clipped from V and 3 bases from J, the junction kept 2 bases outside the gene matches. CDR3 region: CASSTGGDTEAFF. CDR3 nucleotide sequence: TGTGCCAGCAGTACAGGGGGGGACACTGAAGCTTTCTTT.

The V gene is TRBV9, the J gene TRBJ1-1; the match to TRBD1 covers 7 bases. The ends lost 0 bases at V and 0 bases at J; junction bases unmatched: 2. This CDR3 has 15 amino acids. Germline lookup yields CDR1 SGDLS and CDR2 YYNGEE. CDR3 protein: CASSVEGAVNTEAFF. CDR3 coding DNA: TGTGCCAGCAGCGTAGAGGGGGCTGTGAACACTGAAGCTTTCTTT.

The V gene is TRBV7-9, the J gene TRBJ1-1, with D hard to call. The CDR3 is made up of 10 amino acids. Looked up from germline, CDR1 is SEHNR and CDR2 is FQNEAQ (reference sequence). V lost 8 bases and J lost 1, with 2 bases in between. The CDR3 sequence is CASQNTEAFF. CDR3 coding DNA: TGTGCCAGCCAGAACACTGAAGCTTTCTTT.

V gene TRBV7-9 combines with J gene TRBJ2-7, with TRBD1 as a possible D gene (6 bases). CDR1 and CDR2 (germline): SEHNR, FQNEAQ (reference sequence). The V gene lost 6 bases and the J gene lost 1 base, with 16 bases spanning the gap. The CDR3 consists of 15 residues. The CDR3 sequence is CASRRETGKSYEQYF. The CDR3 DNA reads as TGTGCCAGCAGGAGAGAAACAGGGAAATCCTACGAGCAGTACTTC.

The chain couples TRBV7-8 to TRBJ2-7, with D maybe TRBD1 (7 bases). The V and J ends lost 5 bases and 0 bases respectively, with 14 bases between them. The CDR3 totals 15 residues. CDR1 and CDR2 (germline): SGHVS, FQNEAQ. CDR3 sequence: CASSPRGDSSYEQYF. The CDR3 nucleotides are TGTGCCAGCAGCCCTAGGGGGGACAGCTCCTACGAGCAGTACTTC.

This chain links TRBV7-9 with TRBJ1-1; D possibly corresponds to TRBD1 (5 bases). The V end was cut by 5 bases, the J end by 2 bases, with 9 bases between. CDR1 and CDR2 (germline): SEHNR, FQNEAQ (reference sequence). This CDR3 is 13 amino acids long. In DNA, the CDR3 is TGTGCCAGCAGCGGGCAGGGTAACACTGAAGCTTTCTTT. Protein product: CASSGQGNTEAFF.

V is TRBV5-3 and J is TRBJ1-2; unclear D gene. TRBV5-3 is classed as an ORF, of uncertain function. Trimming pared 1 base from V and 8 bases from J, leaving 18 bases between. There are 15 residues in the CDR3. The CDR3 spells CARSLYHGPIWGYTF. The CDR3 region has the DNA TGTGCCAGAAGCTTGTATCACGGCCCCATCTGGGGCTACACCTTC.

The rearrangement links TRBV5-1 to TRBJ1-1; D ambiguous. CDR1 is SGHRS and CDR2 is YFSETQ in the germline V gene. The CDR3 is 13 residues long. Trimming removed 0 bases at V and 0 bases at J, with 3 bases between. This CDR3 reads CASSLDLNTEAFF. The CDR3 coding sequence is TGCGCCAGCAGCTTGGACCTGAACACTGAAGCTTTCTTT.

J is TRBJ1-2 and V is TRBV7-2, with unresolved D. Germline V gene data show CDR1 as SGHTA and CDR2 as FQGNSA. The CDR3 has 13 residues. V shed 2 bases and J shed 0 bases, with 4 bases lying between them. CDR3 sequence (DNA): TGTGCCAGCAGCTTAAACCCTAACTATGGCTACACCTTC. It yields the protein CASSLNPNYGYTF.